Presented here are 20 T cell receptor beta chains from one specimen sequenced in a study of blood T cell repertoires in COVID-19. Measured with immunoSEQ multiplex PCR; TCRdb has only the in-frame clones, and not every one. The repertoire includes about 170,000 clones, about four fifths of them detected once, and less than 3% sits in the top ten. Sequencing input: peripheral blood. The receptors originated from a human donor with acute or convalescent COVID-19. The donor label of this sample is uncertain.

The J gene is TRBJ2-1, the V gene TRBV19, with 11 bases aligning to TRBD1. This CDR3 contains 16 residues. The J segment lost 0 bases and the V segment lost 3 bases, leaving 1 base of the junction unmatched. The V gene's germline CDR1 is LNHDA and CDR2 SQIVND (reference sequence). The DNA for the CDR3 is TGTGCCAGTAGTATCGGACAGGGGGCCTCCTACAATGAGCAGTTCTTC. This sequence encodes CASSIGQGASYNEQFF.

The chain combines TRBV9 with TRBJ1-1, with a tentative D call TRBD1 (5 bases). Germline lookup yields CDR1 SGDLS and CDR2 YYNGEE. The CDR3 is 15 amino acids. V gave up 0 bases and J gave up 2 bases, with 11 bases separating them. This CDR3 is CASSVVGQGNTEAFF. CDR3 DNA: TGTGCCAGCAGCGTAGTAGGGCAGGGAAACACTGAAGCTTTCTTT.

The J gene is TRBJ2-2, the V gene TRBV3-1 (or the pseudogene TRBV3-2); perhaps TRBD1 as D (5 bases). The ends were cut back, 5 bases at V and 0 bases at J, with 10 bases in the middle. This CDR3 has 15 residues. Germline CDR1 LGHDT, CDR2 YNNKEL (reference sequence). The CDR3 loop is CASSRGSANTGELFF. Here the CDR3 DNA reads TGTGCCAGCAGCAGGGGAAGTGCGAACACCGGGGAGCTGTTTTTT.

The V call is TRBV6-6, the J call TRBJ2-3, with TRBD1 matching over 7 bases. Germline V CDR1 and CDR2: MNHNY, SVGAGI (reference sequence). Trimming took 2 bases from V and 1 from J; bases not matched to a gene: 0. The CDR3 runs to 14 residues. The CDR3 bases are TGTGCCAGCAGTTACGGACAGGGCACAGATACGCAGTATTTT. Protein sequence: CASSYGQGTDTQYF.

As regards this clone: A junction end diverges from the germline sequence, so it may reflect a read error. In DNA form, the CDR3 reads TGTGCCAGCAGCCGACTAGCGGGGTCCCCCGGGGATTTT. This translates into CASSRLAGSPGDF. The chain is built from TRBV2 and TRBJ2-3, with 11 bases matching TRBD2. The V gene's germline CDR1 is SNHLY and CDR2 FYNNEI. CDR3 size: 13 residues.

The rearrangement uses TRBV6-1 and TRBJ2-7; D gene uncertain. Germline CDR1 and CDR2: MNHNS and SASEGT. This CDR3 comprises 13 residues. Trimming removed 3 bases at V and 7 bases at J, with 13 bases between. Here the CDR3 DNA reads TGTGCCAGCAGTGATCGGCAGGATGGGGAGCAGTACTTC. Protein: CASSDRQDGEQYF.

The chain uses TRBV21-1 and TRBJ2-4; the table's D call of TRBD2 was not tested on the DNA. TRBV21-1 is a pseudogene segment. The CDR3 runs to 19 residues. The CDR3: CASSEKGPAKGRAKNIQYF. CDR3 DNA sequence: TGTGCCAGCAGCGAAAAGGGGCCAGCCAAAGGGAGGGCCAAAAACATTCAGTACTTC.

The table lists this clone with a few counts. The V and J genes are TRBV6-6 and TRBJ2-5; 7 positions agree with TRBD2. The germline V gene has CDR1 MNHNY and CDR2 SVGAGI (reference sequence). The J segment lost 5 bases and the V segment lost 2 bases, leaving 11 bases of the junction unmatched. This CDR3 has 16 residues. The CDR3, as DNA: TGTGCCAGCAGTTACACCCGGACTAGTGGCGGGGAGACCCAGTACTTC. As protein: CASSYTRTSGGETQYF.

This clone has only a few counts. This chain connects TRBV30 to TRBJ1-1; D may be TRBD1 (6 bases). CDR1 GTSNPN and CDR2 SVGIG come from the germline V gene (reference sequence). Trimming removed 2 bases at V and 6 bases at J, with 10 bases between. The CDR3 runs 12 residues. The CDR3 DNA is TGTGCCTGGAGTTCCCGGACAGCTGAAGCTTTCTTT. It encodes CAWSSRTAEAFF. Using reference TRBV30 and TRBJ1-1 for the parts outside the CDR3, the full variable domain is SQTIHQWPATLVQPVGSPLSLECTVEGTSNPNLYWYRQAAGRGLQLLFYSVGIGQISSEVPQNLSASRPQDRQFILSSKKLLLSDSGFYLCAWSSRTAEAFFGQGTRLTVV.

The chain joins TRBV18 to TRBJ2-7; D not resolved. Germline V gene sequence: CDR1 KGHSH, CDR2 LQKENI. The CDR3 loop spans 14 amino acids. V was pared by 1 base and J by 4 bases, with 11 bases between. The CDR3: CASSPLAQEYEQYF. DNA of the CDR3: TGTGCCAGCTCACCACTCGCCCAGGAATACGAGCAGTACTTC.

V usage is TRBV19 and J usage is TRBJ2-1, with D maybe TRBD2 (5 bases). Trimming stripped 4 bases from V and 3 bases from J, with 16 bases between. This CDR3 region has 16 residues. Germline CDR1 is LNHDA and CDR2 is SQIVND (reference sequence). CDR3 amino acids: CASSTSGMTNYNEQFF. CDR3 coding DNA: TGTGCCAGTAGTACTTCCGGGATGACAAACTACAATGAGCAGTTCTTC.

The V and J genes are TRBV7-2 and TRBJ1-4; D uncertain. This CDR3 has 14 residues. Germline assignment: CDR1 SGHTA and CDR2 FQGNSA. V lost 1 base, J lost 3 bases, and 6 bases lay in between. Here the CDR3 DNA reads TGTGCCAGCAGCTTAGACGGAGCTAATGAAAAACTGTTTTTT. Translation gives CASSLDGANEKLFF.

J is TRBJ2-3 and V is TRBV6-2 or TRBV6-3; D is unclear. V lost 2 bases and J 4 bases, leaving 13 bases between the germline ends. Germline-derived CDR1 and CDR2 are MNHEY and SVGEGT. The CDR3 sequence is 15 residues long. This CDR3 reads CASSYRRITADTQYF. CDR3 nucleotides: TGTGCCAGCAGTTACCGACGAATTACAGCAGATACGCAGTATTTT.

Turning to this clone: This sample also contains other DNA sequences that code for the same CDR3. This CDR3 is CASSLNRGYEQYF. The CDR3 DNA sequence: TGTGCCAGCAGCTTAAACAGGGGGTACGAGCAGTACTTC. This chain uses TRBV7-3 with TRBJ2-7; 8 nucleotides agree with TRBD1. From germline, CDR1 is SGHTA and CDR2 FQGTGA. The junction had 0 bases not matched to a gene; V was cut back by 1 base and J by 4 bases. This CDR3 has 13 amino acids. Drawing the rest from reference TRBV7-3 and TRBJ2-7, the complete variable domain is GAGVSQTPSNKVTEKGKYVELRCDPISGHTALYWYRQSLGQGPEFLIYFQGTGAADDSGLPNDRFFAVRPEGSVSTLKIQRTERGDSAVYLCASSLNRGYEQYFGPGTRLTVT.

V gene TRBV28 combines with J gene TRBJ1-3, with D perhaps matching TRBD1 (5 bases). The CDR3 consists of 15 residues. V lost 5 bases, J lost 3 bases, and 14 bases lay in between. Germline CDR1 reads MDHEN; CDR2 reads SYDVKM. The CDR3 coding sequence is TGTGCCAGCAGTGCGGAGGGGCGATATGGAAACACCATATATTTT. Amino acids: CASSAEGRYGNTIYF.

The chain links TRBV11-2 to TRBJ2-1; TRBD2 might be the D (6 bases). V shed 5 bases and J shed 6 bases, with 14 bases lying between them. The CDR3 loop spans 14 amino acids. CDR1 SGHAT and CDR2 FQNNGV come from the germline V gene. The DNA of the CDR3 is TGTGCCAGCAGCCCTCAGCGGGTGGCCAATGAGCAGTTCTTC. Amino acids: CASSPQRVANEQFF. The full variable domain, with the rest looked up from reference TRBV11-2 and TRBJ2-1, is EAGVAQSPRYKIIEKRQSVAFWCNPISGHATLYWYQQILGQGPKLLIQFQNNGVVDDSQLPKDRFSAERLKGVDSTLKIQPAKLEDSAVYLCASSPQRVANEQFFGPGTRLTVL.

The V gene is TRBV6-6, the J gene TRBJ2-6, with TRBD1 matching 7 bases. V gave up 6 bases and J gave up 4 bases; unmatched junction bases: 9. The V gene's germline CDR1 is MNHNY and CDR2 SVGAGI (reference sequence). CDR3 size: 16 residues. The CDR3 nucleotides read TGTGCCAGCAGGGACGTTGACAGGGCCGGGGCCAACGTCCTGACTTTC. It specifies CASRDVDRAGANVLTF.

V is TRBV27 and J is TRBJ1-1, with 7 bases that match TRBD1. Per germline, CDR1 MNHEY and CDR2 SMNVEV (reference sequence). V gave up 1 base and J gave up 1 base; unmatched junction bases: 3. The CDR3 has 15 amino acids. The CDR3 region is CASSLFGTENTEAFF. The CDR3 DNA sequence: TGTGCCAGCAGTTTATTTGGGACAGAGAACACTGAAGCTTTCTTT.

V and J are TRBV5-1 and TRBJ2-2; a possible D gene is TRBD1 (7 bases). Trimming cost V 0 bases and J 0 bases, with 12 bases left between them. The CDR3 has 17 amino acids. CDR1 is SGHRS and CDR2 is YFSETQ in the germline V gene. In DNA, the CDR3 is TGCGCCAGCAGCTTGGAGGGCGGGACAGCGAACACCGGGGAGCTGTTTTTT. Translation gives CASSLEGGTANTGELFF.

The rearrangement uses TRBV27 and TRBJ1-2, with TRBD1 identical over 7 bases. V gave up 6 bases and J gave up 3 bases; unmatched junction bases: 4. The CDR3 totals 13 residues. The germline CDR1 and CDR2 sequences are MNHEY and SMNVEV (reference sequence). The CDR3 coding sequence is TGTGCCAGCAGAAACACAGGGGACTATGGCTACACCTTC. This translates into CASRNTGDYGYTF.